This record covers a single TCR beta chain. This record belongs to a study of blood T cell repertoires in COVID-19. Study background: The study drew acute and convalescent COVID-19 samples from the United States, Italy and Spain. PBMCs, B-cell-depleted T cells, or T cells were the source of the cDNA or gDNA that made up the material.

In the authors' methods: Reference gene primer amplification in the assay estimated nucleated cell counts. The method was immunoSEQ multiplex PCR; TCRdb's version includes in-frame clones alone and lacks a portion of them. V, J and clone size derive from that table, while D and trimming were established from the DNA sequence. The data contain about 68,000 clones, 80% to 90% of them seen just once; the ten biggest clones take up around 2.5%. Germline CDR1 SNHLY, CDR2 FYNNEI. The CDR3 contains 14 residues. V lost 8 bases to trimming and J lost 5 bases; unmatched junction nucleotides: 9. The receptor was derived from a man aged 45-60 years with acute or convalescent COVID-19. The chain recombines TRBV2 with TRBJ2-5; 9 bases match TRBD2. Specimen: peripheral blood. CDR3 DNA: TGTGCCAGCTACGAGCGGGAGGCCCGGGAGACCCAGTACTTC. The encoded protein is CASYEREARETQYF.